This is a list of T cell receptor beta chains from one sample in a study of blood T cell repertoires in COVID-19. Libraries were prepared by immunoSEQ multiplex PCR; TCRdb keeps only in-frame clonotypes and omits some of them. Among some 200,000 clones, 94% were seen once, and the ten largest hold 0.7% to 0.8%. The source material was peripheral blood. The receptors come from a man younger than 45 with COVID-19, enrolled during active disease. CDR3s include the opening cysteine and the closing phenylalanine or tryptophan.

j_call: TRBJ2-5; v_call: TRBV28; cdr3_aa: CASRQQGFETQYF
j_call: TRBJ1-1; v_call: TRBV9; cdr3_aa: CASSVFGEVGTEAFF
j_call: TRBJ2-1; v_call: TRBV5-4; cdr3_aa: CASSRGVGLAGYNEQFF
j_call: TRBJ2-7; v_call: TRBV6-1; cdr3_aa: CASSEGDRGGYEQYF
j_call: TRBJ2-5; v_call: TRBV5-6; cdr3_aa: CASSLASASGGAGETQYF
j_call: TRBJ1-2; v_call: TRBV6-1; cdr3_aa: CASSESSYYGYTF
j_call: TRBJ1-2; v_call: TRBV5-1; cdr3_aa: CASSLGQGALRGYTF
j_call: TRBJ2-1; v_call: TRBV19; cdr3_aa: CASSIRASGNEQFF
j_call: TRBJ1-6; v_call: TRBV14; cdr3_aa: CASSPRTGGYGGSPLHF
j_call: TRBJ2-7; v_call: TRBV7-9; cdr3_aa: CASSSQTGLIYEQYF
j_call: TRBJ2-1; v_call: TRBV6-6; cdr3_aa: CATQTSGGSEQFF
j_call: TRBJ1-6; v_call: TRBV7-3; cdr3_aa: CASSLEGQGLAPLHF
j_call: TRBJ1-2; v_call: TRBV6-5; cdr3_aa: CASSYEDRASYTF
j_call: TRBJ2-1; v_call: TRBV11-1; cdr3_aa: CASSLDRGRINEQFF
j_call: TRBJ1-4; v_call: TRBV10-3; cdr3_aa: CAISDDTVATNEKLFF
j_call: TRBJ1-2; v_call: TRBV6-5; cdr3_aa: CASTRDANYGYTF
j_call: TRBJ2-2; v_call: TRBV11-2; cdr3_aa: CASSLVSRLAGAGELFF